Following are 3 T cell receptor beta chains from one sample sequenced in a study of control samples from healthy donors and cancer patients. Using immunoSEQ multiplex PCR, the repertoire was profiled, and TCRdb retains in-frame clones only, with some absent. The sample yields over 100,000 clones, about 88% seen once. The sequencing sample was made of blood. These receptors originate from a middle-aged man in good health.

This clone was picked up a small number of times. CDR3 sequence (DNA): TGTGCCAGCACCCCCGGGGGGCACGAGCAGTACTTC. It codes for CASTPGGHEQYF. This rearrangement joins TRBV12-3 or TRBV12-4 to TRBJ2-7; TRBD2 is a possible D gene (7 bases). Trimming left V 7 bases short and J 5 bases short, with 12 bases between. The CDR3 is 12 residues long.

The rearrangement links TRBV10-1 to TRBJ1-2; D call uncertain. Trimming cost V 0 bases and J 6 bases, with 8 bases left between them. CDR1 WNHNN and CDR2 SYGVQD come from the germline V gene (reference sequence). The CDR3 spans 13 residues. The CDR3 reads CASSESVVDGYTF. The CDR3 DNA reads TGCGCCAGCAGTGAGTCAGTCGTGGATGGCTACACCTTC.

V usage is TRBV15 and J usage is TRBJ2-5; D may correspond to TRBD1 or TRBD2 (6 bases each). Trimming stripped 6 bases from V and 4 bases from J, with 12 bases between. The CDR3 is made up of 13 amino acids. From germline, CDR1 is LNHNV and CDR2 YYDKDF (reference sequence). The CDR3 region has the DNA TGTGCCACCAGTTTGGGGGGCGTAGAGACCCAGTACTTC. It yields the protein CATSLGGVETQYF.